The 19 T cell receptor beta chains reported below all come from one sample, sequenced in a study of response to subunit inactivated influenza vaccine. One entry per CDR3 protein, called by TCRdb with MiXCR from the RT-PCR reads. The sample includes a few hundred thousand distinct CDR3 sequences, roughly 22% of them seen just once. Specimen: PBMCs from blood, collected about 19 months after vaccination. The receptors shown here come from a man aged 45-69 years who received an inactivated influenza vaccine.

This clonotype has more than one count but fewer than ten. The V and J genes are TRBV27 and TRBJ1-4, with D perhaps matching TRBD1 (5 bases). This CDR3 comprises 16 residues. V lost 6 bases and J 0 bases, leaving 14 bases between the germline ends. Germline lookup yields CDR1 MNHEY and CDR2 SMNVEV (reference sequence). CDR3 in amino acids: CASRSGRVATNEKLFF. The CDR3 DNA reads TGTGCCAGCAGATCAGGGCGGGTTGCAACTAATGAAAAACTGTTTTTT. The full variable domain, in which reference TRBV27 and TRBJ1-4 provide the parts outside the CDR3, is EAQVTQNPRYLITVTGKKLTVTCSQNMNHEYMSWYRQDPGLGLRQIYYSMNVEVTDKGDVPEGYKVSRKEKRNFPLILESPSPNQTSLYFCASRSGRVATNEKLFFGSGTQLSVL.

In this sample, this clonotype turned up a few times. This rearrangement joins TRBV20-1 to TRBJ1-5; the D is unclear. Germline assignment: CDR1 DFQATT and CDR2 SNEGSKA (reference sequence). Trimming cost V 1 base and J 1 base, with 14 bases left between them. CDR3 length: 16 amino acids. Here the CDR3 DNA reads TGCAGTGCTAGAGGTCTTAGGGCCTTAAGCAATCAGCCCCAGCATTTT. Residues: CSARGLRALSNQPQHF.

CDR3 sequence (DNA): TGTGCCAGCAGTTACTGGGGACGGAAAAATGAAAAACTGTTTTTT. Its translation is CASSYWGRKNEKLFF. This chain uses TRBV6-5 with TRBJ1-4; possibly TRBD1 for D (5 bases). Germline V lookup: CDR1 MNHEY, CDR2 SVGAGI. Trimming shortened V by 1 base and J by 5 bases, and 11 bases separated the two germline ends. The CDR3 sequence is 15 residues long.

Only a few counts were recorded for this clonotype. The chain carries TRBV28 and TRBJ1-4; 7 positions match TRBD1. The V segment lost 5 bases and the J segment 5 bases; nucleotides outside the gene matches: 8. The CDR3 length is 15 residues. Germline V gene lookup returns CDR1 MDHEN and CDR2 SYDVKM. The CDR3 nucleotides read TGTGCCAGCAGTCAACCGACAGGGTGGAATGAAAAACTGTTTTTT. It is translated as CASSQPTGWNEKLFF.

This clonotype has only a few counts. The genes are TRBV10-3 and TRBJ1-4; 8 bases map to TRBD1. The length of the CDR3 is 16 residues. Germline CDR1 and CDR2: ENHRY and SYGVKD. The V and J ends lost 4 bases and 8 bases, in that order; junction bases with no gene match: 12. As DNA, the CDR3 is TGTGCCATCAGTGGGGACCTGGACAGGGTGGGCGAAAAACTGTTTTTT. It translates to CAISGDLDRVGEKLFF.

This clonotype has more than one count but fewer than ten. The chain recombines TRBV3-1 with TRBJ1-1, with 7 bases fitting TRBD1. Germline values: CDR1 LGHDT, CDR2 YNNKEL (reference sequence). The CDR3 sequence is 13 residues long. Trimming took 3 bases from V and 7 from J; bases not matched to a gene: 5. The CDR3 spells CASSHLQGYEAFF. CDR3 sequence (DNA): TGTGCCAGCAGCCACTTACAGGGGTATGAAGCTTTCTTT.

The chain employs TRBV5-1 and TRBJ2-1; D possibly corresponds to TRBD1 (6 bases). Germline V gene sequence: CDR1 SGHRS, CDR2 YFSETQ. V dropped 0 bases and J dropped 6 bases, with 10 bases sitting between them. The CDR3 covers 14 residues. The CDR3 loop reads CASSLDRAGNEQFF. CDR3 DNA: TGCGCCAGCAGCTTGGACAGGGCCGGCAATGAGCAGTTCTTC.

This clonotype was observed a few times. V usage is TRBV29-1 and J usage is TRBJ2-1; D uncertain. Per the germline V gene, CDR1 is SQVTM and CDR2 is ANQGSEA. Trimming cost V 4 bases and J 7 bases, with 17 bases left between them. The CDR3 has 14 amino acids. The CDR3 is CSVGAGPGTNEQFF. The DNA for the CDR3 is TGCAGCGTTGGGGCAGGACCGGGCACGAATGAGCAGTTCTTC.

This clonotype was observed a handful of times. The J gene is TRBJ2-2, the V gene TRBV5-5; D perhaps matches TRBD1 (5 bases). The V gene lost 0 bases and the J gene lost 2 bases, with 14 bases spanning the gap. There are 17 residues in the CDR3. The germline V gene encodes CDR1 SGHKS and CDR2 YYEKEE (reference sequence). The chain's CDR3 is CASSLETYRRNTGELFF. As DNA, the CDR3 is TGTGCCAGCAGCTTGGAGACCTACAGGAGAAACACCGGGGAGCTGTTTTTT.

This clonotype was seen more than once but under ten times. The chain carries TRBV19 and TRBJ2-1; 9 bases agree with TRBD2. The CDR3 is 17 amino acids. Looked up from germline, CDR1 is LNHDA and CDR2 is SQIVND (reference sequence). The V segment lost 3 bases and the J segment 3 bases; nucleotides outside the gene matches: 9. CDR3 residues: CASSIAVWREGYNEQFF. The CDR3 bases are TGTGCCAGTAGTATTGCGGTGTGGCGGGAGGGCTACAATGAGCAGTTCTTC.

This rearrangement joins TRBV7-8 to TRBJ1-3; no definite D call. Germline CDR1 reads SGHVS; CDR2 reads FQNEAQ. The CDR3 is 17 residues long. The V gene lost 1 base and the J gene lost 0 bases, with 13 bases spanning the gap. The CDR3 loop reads CASSLDVLPFSGNTIYF. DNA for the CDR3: TGTGCCAGCAGCTTAGATGTGTTACCTTTCTCTGGAAACACCATATATTTT.

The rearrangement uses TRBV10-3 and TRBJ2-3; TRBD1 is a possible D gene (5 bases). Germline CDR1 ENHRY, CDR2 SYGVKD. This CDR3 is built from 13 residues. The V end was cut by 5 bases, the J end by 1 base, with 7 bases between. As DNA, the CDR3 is TGTGCCATCAGTCTGGGGCGCACAGATACGCAGTATTTT. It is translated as CAISLGRTDTQYF.

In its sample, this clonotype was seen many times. The CDR3 is CASSLEPGGGTEAFF. CDR3 sequence (DNA): TGTGCCAGCAGCTTAGAACCAGGGGGCGGCACTGAAGCTTTCTTT. The chain is built from TRBV11-2 and TRBJ1-1, with TRBD1 matching 8 bases. There are 15 residues in the CDR3. With V trimmed by 0 bases and J by 4 bases, 4 bases remained unmatched. The germline V gene encodes CDR1 SGHAT and CDR2 FQNNGV.

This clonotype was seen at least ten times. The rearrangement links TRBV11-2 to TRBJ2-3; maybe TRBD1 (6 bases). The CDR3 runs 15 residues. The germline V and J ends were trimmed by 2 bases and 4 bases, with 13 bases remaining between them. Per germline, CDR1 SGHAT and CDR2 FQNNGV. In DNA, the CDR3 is TGTGCCAGCAGCTTACAGCCAGGGGTTGCAGATACGCAGTATTTT. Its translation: CASSLQPGVADTQYF.

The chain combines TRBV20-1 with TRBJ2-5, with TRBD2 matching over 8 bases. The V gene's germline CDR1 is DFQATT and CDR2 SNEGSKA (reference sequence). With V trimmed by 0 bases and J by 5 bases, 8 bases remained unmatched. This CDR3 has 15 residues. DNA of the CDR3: TGCAGTGCTAGAGATGGACGGGGGGGCCCTGAGACCCAGTACTTC. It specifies CSARDGRGGPETQYF.

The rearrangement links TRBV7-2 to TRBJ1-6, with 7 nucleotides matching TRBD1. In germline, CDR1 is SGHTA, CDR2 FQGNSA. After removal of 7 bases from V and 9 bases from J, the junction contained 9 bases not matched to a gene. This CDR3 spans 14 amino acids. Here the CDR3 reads CASNEGQLSSPLHF. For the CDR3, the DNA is TGTGCCAGCAACGAGGGACAGTTAAGTTCACCCCTCCACTTT.

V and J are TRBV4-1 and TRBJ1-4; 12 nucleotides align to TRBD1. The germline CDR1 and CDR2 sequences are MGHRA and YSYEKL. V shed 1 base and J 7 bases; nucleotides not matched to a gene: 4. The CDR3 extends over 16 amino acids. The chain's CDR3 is CASSQVGTGGIEKLFF. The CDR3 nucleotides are TGCGCCAGCAGCCAAGTCGGGACAGGGGGCATTGAAAAACTGTTTTTT.

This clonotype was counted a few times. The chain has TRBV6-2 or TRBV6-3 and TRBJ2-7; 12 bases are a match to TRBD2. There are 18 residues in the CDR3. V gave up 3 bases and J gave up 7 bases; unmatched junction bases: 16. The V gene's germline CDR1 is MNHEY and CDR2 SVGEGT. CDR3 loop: CASSYPSGLAGIPREQYF. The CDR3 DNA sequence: TGTGCCAGCAGTTATCCGTCCGGACTAGCGGGAATCCCCAGGGAGCAGTACTTC.

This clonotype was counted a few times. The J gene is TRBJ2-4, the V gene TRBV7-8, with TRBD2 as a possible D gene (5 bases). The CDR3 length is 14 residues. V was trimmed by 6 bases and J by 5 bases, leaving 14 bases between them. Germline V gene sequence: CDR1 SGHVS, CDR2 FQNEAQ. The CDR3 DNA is TGTGCCAGCAGTCTAGCTACCGGGGAAAACATTCAGTACTTC. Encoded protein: CASSLATGENIQYF. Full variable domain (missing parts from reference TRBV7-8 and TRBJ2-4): GAGVSQSPRYKVAKRGQDVALRCDPISGHVSLFWYQQALGQGPEFLTYFQNEAQLDKSGLPSDRFFAERPEGSVSTLKIQRTQQEDSAVYLCASSLATGENIQYFGAGTRLSVL.